This T cell receptor (beta chain) derives from a study of T cells in Graves' hyperthyroidism and ophthalmopathy. Germline CDR1 and CDR2: MNHNS and SASEGT. The CDR3 consists of 17 residues. The V and J ends lost 5 bases and 6 bases respectively, with 26 bases between them. RNA transcripts gave rise to amplified TCR beta CDR3 regions. Using the HTBI primer set, a first-round RT-PCR was run on the TCR CDR3. TCRdb re-called the multiplex PCR reads through MiXCR, storing one row per CDR3 protein. The sample records 400,000 or so distinct CDR3 sequences, 12% to 15% being singletons. The clonotype was recovered from a woman aged 60 to 75 with Graves' ophthalmopathy. V gene TRBV6-1 combines with J gene TRBJ2-7; a possible D gene is TRBD2 (6 bases). The sequenced sample was blood. The CDR3 region has the DNA TGTGCCAGCAGTACGACTAGTCTAGCGAACGGACGGGGCGAGCAGTACTTC. This gives the protein CASSTTSLANGRGEQYF.